This T cell receptor beta chain came from a study of T cell changes during pregnancy in multiple sclerosis. The CDR3 has 17 amino acids. Germline assignment: CDR1 SEHNR and CDR2 FQNEAQ (reference sequence). V shed 4 bases, J shed 7 bases, and the junction held 15 bases outside the gene matches. Data came from immunoSEQ multiplex PCR; TCRdb stores just in-frame clones and leaves some out. The table records tens of thousands of clones, 93% of them present only once. The chain combines TRBV7-9 with TRBJ2-1, with 8 bases matching TRBD2. The clonotype comes from a female donor with multiple sclerosis, enrolled in a pregnancy study. This sample comprised peripheral blood, obtained after pregnancy. CDR3 loop: CASSSGRSGTRGNEQFF. The CDR3 DNA reads TGTGCCAGCAGCTCAGGACGTTCCGGGACTAGAGGGAATGAGCAGTTCTTC.